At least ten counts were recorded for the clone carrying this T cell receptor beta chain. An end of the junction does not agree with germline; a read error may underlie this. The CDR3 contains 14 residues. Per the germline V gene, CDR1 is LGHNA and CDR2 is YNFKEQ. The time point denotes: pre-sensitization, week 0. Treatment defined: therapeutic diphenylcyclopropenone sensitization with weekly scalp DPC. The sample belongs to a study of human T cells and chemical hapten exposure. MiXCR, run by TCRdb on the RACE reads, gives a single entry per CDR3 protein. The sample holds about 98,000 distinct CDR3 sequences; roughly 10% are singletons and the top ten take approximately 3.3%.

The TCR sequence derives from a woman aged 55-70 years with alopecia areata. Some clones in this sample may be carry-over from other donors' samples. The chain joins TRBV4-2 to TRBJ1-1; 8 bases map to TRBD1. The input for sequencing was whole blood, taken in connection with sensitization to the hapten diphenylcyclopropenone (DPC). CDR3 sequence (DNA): TGTGCCAGCAGCCAAGGGGACAGGCACGATGAAGTTTTCTTT. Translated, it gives CASSQGDRHDEVFF.